These T cell receptor beta chains were read from a single sample in a study of regulatory T cells in long-lasting Graves disease. MiXCR, applied by TCRdb to the multiplex PCR reads, yields one record per CDR3 protein. The table includes about 460,000 distinct CDR3 sequences, around a fifth detected once. Sequencing was performed on peripheral blood mononuclear cells (PBMCs), taken when the disease was refractory, from a patient treated with antithyroid drugs. The receptors come from a female donor with Graves disease. Both conserved end residues are trimmed from each CDR3.

V gene | CDR3 protein
TRBV11-2 | ASSLAPALGGELF
TRBV29-1 | SVSRLQGNDEQY
TRBV5-4 | ASSPSLAASYEQY
TRBV25-1 | ASSGRTGVYEQY
TRBV28 | ASRATFRGRRGYT
TRBV6-2/TRBV6-3 | ASSYVQGGIGTGELF
TRBV28 | ASSRPPGVGGYT
TRBV24-1 | ATSDSGGNYEQY
TRBV29-1 | SVEQGNTIY
TRBV3-1 | ASSQVWAGDTEAF
TRBV30 | AWQSLNTEAF
TRBV6-1 | ASRSGGLKLF
TRBV12-3/TRBV12-4 | ASSPQGLDYEQY
TRBV9 | ASSVEILGTGGGYT
TRBV19 | ASSKGGTNTEAF
TRBV5-6 | ASSFHRGHEQY
TRBV2 | ASSSTGYQPQH
TRBV4-2 | ASSLTSGGGQETQY
TRBV11-2 | ASRFRQMNTEAF
TRBV7-6 | ASSLGGTGAEKLF
TRBV15 | ATSGHQETQY
TRBV11-2 | ASSFSGAIHEQY
TRBV19 | ASSRGGRTEAF
TRBV7-2 | ASRPQLGEQY
TRBV30 | AWSRSGGSANEQY
TRBV5-4 | ASSLAVSGGCT
TRBV28 | ASTSSWGGGTDTQY
TRBV11-2 | ASSPRTSGRDYGETQY
TRBV11-2 | ASSTYRGQSGGYT
TRBV20-1 | SAKGPDGYT
TRBV28 | ASSPMNTEAF
TRBV18 | ASSPWDGETQY
TRBV6-1 | ASSGTRVGEQY
TRBV7-9 | ASSLPLGLDEQF
TRBV4-2 | ASSQEVGLAGGGYEQY
TRBV10-3 | AISSGLQNTGELF
TRBV13 | ASSLGTGGIYEQY
TRBV5-4 | ASSLFQNTEAF
TRBV6-1 | ASRRDIAEQF
TRBV12-3/TRBV12-4 | ASSPSPRPQY
TRBV19 | ATPGGEVGDQPQY
TRBV15 | ATSRGASGGAAVELF
TRBV14 | ASSQIGGSFETQY
TRBV6-1 | ASRTPGQFSGNTIY
TRBV24-1 | ATSKTNTEAF
TRBV6-1 | ASSETNEQY
TRBV6-6 | ASSYSTGTNYEQY
TRBV20-1 | SANSGTGPEKLF
TRBV28 | ASSFRNEQF
TRBV11-2 | ASSFTSGWYAGELF
TRBV7-8 | ASRPRDFQETQY
TRBV13 | ASSLVRSQQY
TRBV9 | ASSAQGTLTNEKLF
TRBV7-6 | ASSLAPAGSTDTQY
TRBV19 | ASSTQAGTEETQY